What follows is one TCR beta chain and its context. Antigen: not known. As to treatment: oral pan-JAK inhibitor, 5-10 mg twice daily. Investigators isolated RNA and reverse transcribed it into cDNA to act as the sequencing template. Sequencing was performed with immunoSEQ multiplex PCR; in TCRdb, only in-frame clones are kept and a portion is missing. Seen here are around 270,000 clones, 58% observed once, and the top ten hold around 1.8%. The data stem from a study of CD8+ T cells in alopecia areata. Regarding the study as a whole: Under tofacitinib, fewer expanded CD8+ clones appeared among the top 100 scalp clones. Especially in alopecia totalis/universalis, lesional scalp showed greater clonality than normal scalp did.

This CDR3 is 13 amino acids long. V shed 4 bases and J shed 4 bases, with 13 bases lying between them. The germline CDR1 and CDR2 sequences are SQVTM and ANQGSEA. The chain combines TRBV29-1 with TRBJ2-5; D is uncertain. This TCR derives from a human donor with alopecia areata. The source was CD4+ T cells sorted from blood, collected at week 24, from a patient treated with tofacitinib. The CDR3 DNA sequence: TGCAGCGTTGGGCACCGCTTAGGAGAGACCCAGTACTTC. Protein: CSVGHRLGETQYF.